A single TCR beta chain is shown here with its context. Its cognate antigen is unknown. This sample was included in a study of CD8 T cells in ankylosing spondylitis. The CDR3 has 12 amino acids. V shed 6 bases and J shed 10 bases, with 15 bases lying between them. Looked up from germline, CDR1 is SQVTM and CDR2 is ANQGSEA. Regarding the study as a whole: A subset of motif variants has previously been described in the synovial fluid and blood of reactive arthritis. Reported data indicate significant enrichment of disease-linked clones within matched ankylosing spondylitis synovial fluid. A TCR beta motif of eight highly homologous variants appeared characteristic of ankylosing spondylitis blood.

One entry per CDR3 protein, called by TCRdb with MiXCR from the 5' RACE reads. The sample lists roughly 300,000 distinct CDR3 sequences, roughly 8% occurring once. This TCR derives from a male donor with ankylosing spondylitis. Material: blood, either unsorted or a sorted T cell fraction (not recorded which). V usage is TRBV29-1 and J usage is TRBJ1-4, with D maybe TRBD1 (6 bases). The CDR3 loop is CSVELGGGKLFF. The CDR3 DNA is TGCAGCGTCGAGCTGGGGGGCGGAAAACTGTTTTTT.